This T cell receptor beta chain was found in a study of identical twins. With template switching, a universal primer site was added, and the cDNA carried unique molecular identifiers. TCRdb re-derived calls from the 5' RACE reads in MiXCR, one entry per CDR3 protein. The data contain 690,000 or so distinct CDR3 sequences, under 9% of them seen just once; the ten biggest clones take up about 0.98%. V was trimmed by 7 bases and J by 7 bases, leaving 11 bases between them. There are 11 residues in the CDR3. Germline CDR1 is MNHEY and CDR2 is SVGEGT. These records were also assigned to another study, of yellow fever vaccine responses in identical twins.

The sample was PBMCs. The sequence derives from a woman younger than 35 in good health. V is TRBV6-2 or TRBV6-3 and J is TRBJ2-7; D unresolved. The CDR3 DNA reads as TGTGCCAGCACCTGGGGTCGGGAGCAGTACTTC. Translated, it gives CASTWGREQYF.